The clone carrying this T cell receptor beta chain has a handful of counts. Its antigen is unidentified. This sample is part of a study of a mutant IDH1 vaccine in newly diagnosed glioma. Study-level background: Vaccines began 4-6 weeks after radiotherapy alone, or with temozolomide cycles. General observations from the study: Vaccination elicited immune responses in 90% to 95% of patients.

The table came from immunoSEQ multiplex PCR; TCRdb's copy has only in-frame clones and leaves some out. This table has 55,000 to 65,000 clones, about four fifths appearing once. Deletions cut 1 base from V and 7 bases from J, with 11 bases between. This CDR3 has 13 amino acids. Per germline, CDR1 MNHNS and CDR2 SASEGT. This sample's time point: week 11, during vaccination. Each dose of the vaccine consisted of 300 ug of mutant IDH1 20-mer peptide, with topical imiquimod. This rearrangement joins TRBV6-1 to TRBJ2-7, with D possibly matching TRBD2 (7 bases). This TCR was sampled from a man in his fifties with glioma. This specimen consisted of PBMCs, obtained from a glioma patient whose treatment included an IDH1 peptide vaccine. CDR3 DNA: TGTGCCAGCAGTGAAGTGGGAGGGGGGGAGCAGTACTTC. Protein product: CASSEVGGGEQYF.